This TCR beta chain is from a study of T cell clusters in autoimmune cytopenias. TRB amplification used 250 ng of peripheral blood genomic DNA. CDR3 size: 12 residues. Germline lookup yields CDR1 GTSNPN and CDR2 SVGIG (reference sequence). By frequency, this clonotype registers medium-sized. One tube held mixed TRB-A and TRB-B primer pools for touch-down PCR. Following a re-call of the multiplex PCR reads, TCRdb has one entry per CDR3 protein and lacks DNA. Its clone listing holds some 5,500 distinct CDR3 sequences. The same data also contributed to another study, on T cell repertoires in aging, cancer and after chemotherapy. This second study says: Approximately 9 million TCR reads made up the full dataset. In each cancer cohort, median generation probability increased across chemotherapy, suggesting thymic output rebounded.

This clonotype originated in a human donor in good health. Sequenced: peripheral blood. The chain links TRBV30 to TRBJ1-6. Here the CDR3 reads CAWSRGSSPLHF.